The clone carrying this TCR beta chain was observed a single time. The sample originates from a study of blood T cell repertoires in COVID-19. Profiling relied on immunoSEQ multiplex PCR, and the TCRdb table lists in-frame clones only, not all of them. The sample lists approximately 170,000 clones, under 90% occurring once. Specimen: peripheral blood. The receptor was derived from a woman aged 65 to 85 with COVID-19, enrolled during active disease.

Written as DNA, the CDR3 is TGTGCCAGCTCACCACGGCGGAATAATGAAAAACTGTTTTTT. Encoded protein: CASSPRRNNEKLFF. The J gene is TRBJ1-4, the V gene TRBV18; the D is unclear. From germline, CDR1 is KGHSH and CDR2 LQKENI. V lost 1 base, J lost 4 bases, and 7 bases lay in between. The CDR3 has 14 residues.